This TCR beta chain was retrieved from a study of OX40 agonist ivuxolimab in advanced cancers. Overall study findings and caveats: CD4+ and CD8+ blood T cells expanded clonally by week 6 at 0.1 to 3.0 mg/kg. Low levels of normalized T-cell clonal expansion also appeared in some nonresponders.

Per the germline V gene, CDR1 is SNHLY and CDR2 is FYNNEI. This CDR3 has 13 residues. Concerning this clone itself: Its antigen is not identified. The junction does not match germline at one end; this may be a read error.

Data came from immunoSEQ multiplex PCR; TCRdb stores just in-frame clones and leaves some out. There are about 70,000 clones in the sample; roughly 80% occur only once, and 5.5% to 8.5% lies in the top ten. The TCR comes from an adult with an advanced solid tumor such as melanoma, head and neck, liver or kidney cancer. The sample was CD4+ or CD8+ T cells sorted from blood, taken in a trial of the OX40 agonist ivuxolimab. V gene TRBV2 combines with J gene TRBJ1-1; TRBD1 aligns across 7 bases. CDR3 amino acids: CASKAGGNTEASF. CDR3 DNA sequence: TGTGCCAGCAAGGCAGGGGGAAACACTGAAGCTTCCTTT.